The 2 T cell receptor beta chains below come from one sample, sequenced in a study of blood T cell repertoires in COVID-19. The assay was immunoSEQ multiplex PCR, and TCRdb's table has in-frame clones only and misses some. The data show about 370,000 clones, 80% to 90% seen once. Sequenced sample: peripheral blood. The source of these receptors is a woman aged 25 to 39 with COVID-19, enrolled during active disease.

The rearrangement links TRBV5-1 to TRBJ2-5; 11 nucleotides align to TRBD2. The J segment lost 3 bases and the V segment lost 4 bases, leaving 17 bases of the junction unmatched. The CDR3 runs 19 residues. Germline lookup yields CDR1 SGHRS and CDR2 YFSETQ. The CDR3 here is CASSERLAGGPWVKETQYF. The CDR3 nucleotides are TGCGCCAGCAGCGAACGCTTAGCGGGGGGGCCTTGGGTGAAAGAGACCCAGTACTTC.

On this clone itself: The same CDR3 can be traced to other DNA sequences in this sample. The CDR3 nucleotides read TGTGCCATCAGCCCGGGACAGCAAGAGACCCAGTACTTC. As protein: CAISPGQQETQYF. The chain couples TRBV10-3 to TRBJ2-5; 7 bases fit TRBD1. This CDR3 region has 13 residues. The V gene's germline CDR1 is ENHRY and CDR2 SYGVKD. After removal of 6 bases from V and 2 bases from J, the junction contained 3 bases not matched to a gene.